The rows below give T cell receptor beta chains drawn from one sample of a study of shared T cell receptors in the human thymus. Method: immunoSEQ multiplex PCR; TCRdb's copy keeps in-frame clones and lacks some. The data hold some 760,000 clones, with roughly 85% observed a single time. The sample was also linked to a second study, of human thymus T cells.

Sequencing was performed on thymocytes. The receptor source for this set is a girl less than two years old with a congenital heart defect. The CDR3 runs from the conserved cysteine through the conserved F or W. D genes are given only for firm matches. Some rows mark clone size as missing; the rest say once, few, many or name a class of expanded clone.

d_gene: .; abundance: .; v_gene: TRBV20-1; j_gene: TRBJ2-3; CDR3aa: CSVLGSDTQYF; CDR3nt: TGCAGTGTTTTGGGCTCAGATACGCAGTATTTT
d_gene: .; abundance: .; v_gene: TRBV2; j_gene: TRBJ1-4; CDR3aa: CASSGGGSEGRFRLFF; CDR3nt: TGTGCCAGCAGTGGTGGGGGGTCGGAGGGGAGGTTTAGACTGTTTTTT
d_gene: .; abundance: few; v_gene: TRBV19; j_gene: TRBJ1-5; CDR3aa: CASSIEYQPQHF; CDR3nt: TGTGCCAGTAGTATCGAGTATCAGCCCCAGCATTTT
d_gene: .; abundance: .; v_gene: TRBV2; j_gene: TRBJ1-2; CDR3aa: CASSESGAGYTF; CDR3nt: TGTGCCAGCAGTGAGTCAGGGGCCGGCTACACCTTC
d_gene: .; abundance: .; v_gene: TRBV19; j_gene: TRBJ2-6; CDR3aa: CASSVGSSGANVLTF; CDR3nt: TGTGCCAGTAGTGTAGGGAGCTCTGGGGCCAACGTCCTGACTTTC
d_gene: .; abundance: .; v_gene: TRBV27; j_gene: TRBJ1-5; CDR3aa: CASSPLGLSPGQPQHF; CDR3nt: TGTGCCAGCAGTCCCCTCGGACTGTCCCCCGGTCAGCCCCAGCATTTT
d_gene: .; abundance: .; v_gene: TRBV7-4; j_gene: TRBJ1-5; CDR3aa: CASSLAGTPYIYSNQPQHF; CDR3nt: TGTGCCAGCAGCTTAGCGGGGACACCTTATATCTATAGCAATCAGCCCCAGCATTTT
d_gene: TRBD2; abundance: .; v_gene: TRBV5-1; j_gene: TRBJ2-7; CDR3aa: CASSLVFFQRGGSTYEQYF; CDR3nt: TGCGCCAGCAGCTTGGTATTCTTCCAGCGGGGGGGCAGCACCTACGAGCAGTACTTC
d_gene: .; abundance: .; v_gene: TRBV5-4; j_gene: TRBJ2-3; CDR3aa: CASSLVLNRLLADTQYF; CDR3nt: TGTGCCAGCAGCTTGGTCCTCAACCGACTACTAGCAGATACGCAGTATTTT
d_gene: .; abundance: few; v_gene: TRBV5-1; j_gene: TRBJ2-6; CDR3aa: CASSPESNRQSGANVLTF; CDR3nt: TGCGCCAGCAGCCCGGAATCCAACAGACAGAGTGGGGCCAACGTCCTGACTTTC
d_gene: TRBD1; abundance: .; v_gene: TRBV7-6; j_gene: TRBJ2-5; CDR3aa: CASSYRDRETQYF; CDR3nt: TGTGCCAGCAGCTACCGGGACAGGGAGACCCAGTACTTC
d_gene: .; abundance: .; v_gene: TRBV2; j_gene: TRBJ2-1; CDR3aa: CASRSRGGNEQFF; CDR3nt: TGTGCCAGCAGGTCCAGGGGAGGGAATGAGCAGTTCTTC
d_gene: .; abundance: once; v_gene: TRBV6-5; j_gene: TRBJ1-6; CDR3aa: CASSYIIARRDSPLHF; CDR3nt: TGTGCCAGCAGTTACATTATCGCTAGGAGAGATTCACCCCTCCACTTT
d_gene: TRBD1; abundance: once; v_gene: TRBV5-6; j_gene: TRBJ1-2; CDR3aa: CASSIGKQGIYGYTF; CDR3nt: TGTGCCAGCAGCATAGGTAAACAGGGGATCTATGGCTACACCTTC
d_gene: TRBD2; abundance: .; v_gene: TRBV5-6; j_gene: TRBJ2-1; CDR3aa: CASITRRGFSYNEQFF; CDR3nt: TGTGCCAGCATCACAAGGCGGGGGTTCTCCTACAATGAGCAGTTCTTC
d_gene: .; abundance: .; v_gene: TRBV2; j_gene: TRBJ1-4; CDR3aa: CASSESFVSTYEKLFF; CDR3nt: TGTGCCAGCAGTGAAAGTTTTGTCAGTACCTATGAAAAACTGTTTTTT
d_gene: .; abundance: once; v_gene: TRBV6-5; j_gene: TRBJ1-2; CDR3aa: CASSYGNGLHRSGYTF; CDR3nt: TGTGCCAGCAGTTACGGGAACGGACTGCACCGCTCGGGCTACACCTTC
d_gene: .; abundance: .; v_gene: TRBV27; j_gene: TRBJ1-2; CDR3aa: CASKGAGASNYGYTF; CDR3nt: TGTGCCAGCAAGGGAGCAGGGGCCTCTAACTATGGCTACACCTTC
d_gene: TRBD1; abundance: .; v_gene: TRBV7-9; j_gene: TRBJ1-1; CDR3aa: CASSPGGVNTEAFF; CDR3nt: TGTGCCAGCAGCCCAGGGGGAGTGAACACTGAAGCTTTCTTT
d_gene: .; abundance: .; v_gene: TRBV4-1; j_gene: TRBJ1-4; CDR3aa: CASSHEAGHNEKLFF; CDR3nt: TGCGCCAGCAGCCACGAAGCCGGACATAATGAAAAACTGTTTTTT
d_gene: .; abundance: .; v_gene: TRBV29-1; j_gene: TRBJ2-7; CDR3aa: CSGGRGSYEQYF; CDR3nt: TGCAGCGGGGGCAGGGGCTCCTACGAGCAGTACTTC
d_gene: .; abundance: .; v_gene: TRBV27; j_gene: TRBJ1-1; CDR3aa: CASSSDSKAFF; CDR3nt: TGTGCCAGCTCCTCGGACAGCAAAGCTTTCTTT
d_gene: .; abundance: .; v_gene: TRBV12-5; j_gene: TRBJ1-5; CDR3aa: CASGLVEFGQLNQPQHF; CDR3nt: TGTGCTAGTGGTTTGGTAGAATTTGGACAGCTAAATCAGCCCCAGCATTTT
d_gene: .; abundance: .; v_gene: TRBV5-1; j_gene: TRBJ1-2; CDR3aa: CASSLASNYGYTF; CDR3nt: TGCGCCAGCAGCTTGGCCAGTAACTATGGCTACACCTTC
d_gene: .; abundance: .; v_gene: TRBV7-8; j_gene: TRBJ2-1; CDR3aa: CASSRLPNEQFF; CDR3nt: TGTGCCAGCAGCCGACTCCCGAATGAGCAGTTCTTC
d_gene: TRBD1; abundance: .; v_gene: TRBV5-1; j_gene: TRBJ1-3; CDR3aa: CASSKGQGRNTIYF; CDR3nt: TGCGCCAGCAGCAAGGGACAGGGTAGAAACACCATATATTTT
d_gene: TRBD2; abundance: .; v_gene: TRBV5-1; j_gene: TRBJ2-5; CDR3aa: CASSLPTSGGIGQETQYF; CDR3nt: TGCGCCAGCAGCCTCCCGACTAGCGGGGGGATTGGGCAAGAGACCCAGTACTTC
d_gene: TRBD1; abundance: .; v_gene: TRBV28; j_gene: TRBJ1-2; CDR3aa: CASSFAEGQVYGYTF; CDR3nt: TGTGCCAGCAGTTTCGCCGAGGGACAGGTCTATGGCTACACCTTC
d_gene: .; abundance: .; v_gene: TRBV2; j_gene: TRBJ1-2; CDR3aa: CATLRELRNYGYTF; CDR3nt: TGTGCCACCCTCCGGGAGCTACGAAACTATGGCTACACCTTC
d_gene: TRBD1; abundance: few; v_gene: TRBV5-1; j_gene: TRBJ2-7; CDR3aa: CASSAQRQGGYEQYF; CDR3nt: TGCGCCAGCAGCGCCCAACGACAGGGGGGCTACGAGCAGTACTTC
d_gene: .; abundance: .; v_gene: TRBV6-6; j_gene: TRBJ1-5; CDR3aa: CASRPRQPDQPQHF; CDR3nt: TGTGCCAGCAGACCCAGACAGCCCGATCAGCCCCAGCATTTT